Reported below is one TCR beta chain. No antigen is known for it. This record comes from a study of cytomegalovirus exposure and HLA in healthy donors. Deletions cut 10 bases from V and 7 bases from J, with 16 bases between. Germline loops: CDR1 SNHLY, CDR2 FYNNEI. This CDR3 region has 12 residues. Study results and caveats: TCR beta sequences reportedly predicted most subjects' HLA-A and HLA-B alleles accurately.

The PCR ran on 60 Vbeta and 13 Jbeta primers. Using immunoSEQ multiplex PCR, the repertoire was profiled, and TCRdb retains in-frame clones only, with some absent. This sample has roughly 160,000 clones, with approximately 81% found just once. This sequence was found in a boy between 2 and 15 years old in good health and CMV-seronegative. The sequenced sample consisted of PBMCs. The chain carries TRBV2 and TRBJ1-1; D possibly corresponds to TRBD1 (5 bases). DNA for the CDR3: TGTGCCAACCAGGGAGGGTTGGGTGAAGCTTTCTTT. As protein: CANQGGLGEAFF.